This TCR beta chain was recorded in a study of T cell repertoires in cytomegalovirus infection. Looked up from germline, CDR1 is SGHNT and CDR2 is YYREEE (reference sequence). The junction had 12 bases not matched to a gene; V was cut back by 6 bases and J by 7 bases. CDR3 length: 14 residues. TCRdb passed the reads through MiXCR, listing each CDR3 protein once. Of around 210,000 distinct CDR3 sequences in the sample, around 6.2% were seen once. This clonotype has just a few counts. This TCR derives from a human donor in good health (CMV status not recorded). Some clones in this sample may be carry-over from other donors' samples. J is TRBJ1-1 and V is TRBV5-4, with 7 positions matching TRBD1. Sequencing input: PBMCs. CDR3 residues: CASTKQTGVDEAFF. CDR3 in DNA: TGTGCCAGCACCAAACAAACAGGGGTGGATGAAGCTTTCTTT.